The rows below give T cell receptor beta chains drawn from one sample of a study of blood T cells in healthy people across ages. TCRdb passed the 5' RACE reads through MiXCR, listing each CDR3 protein once. The table has approximately 1,700,000 distinct CDR3 sequences, around 40% seen once. The sequenced sample consisted of blood. The receptors here all came from a human donor in good health. The CDR3 runs from the conserved cysteine through the conserved F or W. A D gene is named only where the DNA matches it firmly. For some rows the clone size is stated as once, few or many, or as a class when expanded; others skip it.

len: 13; v_gene: TRBV15; d_gene: -; j_gene: TRBJ1-2; abundance: -; CDR3nt: TGTGCCACCAGCAGAGATGTGGGGGCCGGCTACACCTTC; CDR3aa: CATSRDVGAGYTF
len: 16; v_gene: TRBV6-5; d_gene: TRBD1; j_gene: TRBJ1-2; abundance: -; CDR3nt: TGTGCCAGCAGGCCACATCCACAGGGGATTGGATATGGCTACACCTTC; CDR3aa: CASRPHPQGIGYGYTF
len: 15; v_gene: TRBV6-2/TRBV6-3; d_gene: -; j_gene: TRBJ2-5; abundance: few; CDR3nt: TGTGCCAGCAGTTACTCCGGCCGGGCGGGGGAGACCCAGTACTTC; CDR3aa: CASSYSGRAGETQYF
len: 16; v_gene: TRBV5-1; d_gene: TRBD2; j_gene: TRBJ2-5; abundance: -; CDR3nt: TGCGCCAGCAGCTTTAGGACTAGCGGCACGCAAGAGACCCAGTACTTC; CDR3aa: CASSFRTSGTQETQYF
len: 18; v_gene: TRBV7-2; d_gene: -; j_gene: TRBJ1-6; abundance: -; CDR3nt: TGTGCCAGCAGTCGACAGGTTATTAGAAGCTCCTATAATTCACCCCTCCACTTT; CDR3aa: CASSRQVIRSSYNSPLHF
len: 14; v_gene: TRBV20-1; d_gene: -; j_gene: TRBJ1-5; abundance: many; CDR3nt: TGCAGTGCTAGACTTGGGGGGCCTGCTCAGCCCCAGCATTTT; CDR3aa: CSARLGGPAQPQHF
len: 16; v_gene: TRBV28; d_gene: TRBD1; j_gene: TRBJ2-3; abundance: few; CDR3nt: TGTGCCAGCAGAATACCAGGGGGCCCGAGCTCCTACGAGCAGTATTTT; CDR3aa: CASRIPGGPSSYEQYF
len: 15; v_gene: TRBV20-1; d_gene: TRBD2; j_gene: TRBJ2-7; abundance: few; CDR3nt: TGCAGTGCTAGAGATCCGGGGGGGGCTACCTACGAGCAGTACTTC; CDR3aa: CSARDPGGATYEQYF
len: 14; v_gene: TRBV7-2; d_gene: -; j_gene: TRBJ1-2; abundance: -; CDR3nt: TGTGCCAGCACCTCAGACCGCCGAGGGGATGGCTACACCTTC; CDR3aa: CASTSDRRGDGYTF
len: 15; v_gene: TRBV2; d_gene: TRBD1; j_gene: TRBJ1-2; abundance: -; CDR3nt: TGTGCCAGCAGCGTAGCCGGGACAGCTAACTATGGCTACACCTTC; CDR3aa: CASSVAGTANYGYTF
len: 14; v_gene: TRBV7-2; d_gene: TRBD2; j_gene: TRBJ2-4; abundance: -; CDR3nt: TGTGCCAGCAGCCCTGGACTAGCGGGGGCAGAGCAGTACTTC; CDR3aa: CASSPGLAGAEQYF
len: 14; v_gene: TRBV5-1; d_gene: -; j_gene: TRBJ2-5; abundance: few; CDR3nt: TGTGCCAGCAGCTTAGATTTGGGTAGGGAGACCCAGTACTTC; CDR3aa: CASSLDLGRETQYF
len: 13; v_gene: TRBV29-1; d_gene: -; j_gene: TRBJ2-1; abundance: many; CDR3nt: TGCAGCGTTGAGACGGGGATTTACAATGAGCAGTTCTTC; CDR3aa: CSVETGIYNEQFF
len: 16; v_gene: TRBV4-2; d_gene: TRBD2; j_gene: TRBJ2-5; abundance: -; CDR3nt: TGTGCCAGCAGCCAAGATATCAGCGGGGGGCAAGAGACCCAGTACTTC; CDR3aa: CASSQDISGGQETQYF
len: 14; v_gene: TRBV29-1; d_gene: TRBD1; j_gene: TRBJ1-1; abundance: -; CDR3nt: TGCAGCGTCCATATTCTAGACAGGGTAACTGAAGCTTTCTTT; CDR3aa: CSVHILDRVTEAFF
len: 15; v_gene: TRBV7-9; d_gene: -; j_gene: TRBJ1-1; abundance: once; CDR3nt: TGTGCCAGCAGCGACCCGAGCTTGGGGGGCACTGAAGCTTTCTTT; CDR3aa: CASSDPSLGGTEAFF
len: 14; v_gene: TRBV21-1; d_gene: -; j_gene: TRBJ2-3; abundance: -; CDR3nt: TGTGCCAGCAGCCCCTTCGGCATCACAGATACGCAGTATTTT; CDR3aa: CASSPFGITDTQYF
len: 17; v_gene: TRBV20-1; d_gene: TRBD2; j_gene: TRBJ2-1; abundance: few; CDR3nt: TGCAGTGCTAGAGATCGGAGGGCGGGGGGACCCTACAATGAGCAGTTCTTC; CDR3aa: CSARDRRAGGPYNEQFF
len: 16; v_gene: TRBV28; d_gene: TRBD1; j_gene: TRBJ1-2; abundance: -; CDR3nt: TGTGCCAGCAGACCCTCACACCGGGACAGGGTCGATGGCTACACCTTC; CDR3aa: CASRPSHRDRVDGYTF
len: 15; v_gene: TRBV7-8; d_gene: -; j_gene: TRBJ2-3; abundance: -; CDR3nt: TGTGCCAGCAGCTTAGGTAGGGAAAGTACAGATACGCAGTATTTT; CDR3aa: CASSLGRESTDTQYF
len: 12; v_gene: TRBV20-1; d_gene: -; j_gene: TRBJ2-1; abundance: -; CDR3nt: TGCAGTGCTAGGGTCTCCCACAATGAGCAGTTCTTC; CDR3aa: CSARVSHNEQFF
len: 16; v_gene: TRBV15; d_gene: TRBD2; j_gene: TRBJ2-5; abundance: -; CDR3nt: TGTGCCACCAGGGAAACTAGCGGGGGGAGCCAAGAGACCCAGTACTTC; CDR3aa: CATRETSGGSQETQYF
len: 16; v_gene: TRBV4-3; d_gene: -; j_gene: TRBJ1-4; abundance: once; CDR3nt: TGCGCCAGCAGCCCCCTTTCCCAGGGTATCGGTGAAAAACTGTTTTTT; CDR3aa: CASSPLSQGIGEKLFF
len: 15; v_gene: TRBV7-2; d_gene: TRBD2; j_gene: TRBJ2-1; abundance: many; CDR3nt: TGTGCCAGCAGCTTTACGGGGGGCTCCTACAATGAGCAGTTCTTC; CDR3aa: CASSFTGGSYNEQFF
len: 15; v_gene: TRBV6-2/TRBV6-3; d_gene: TRBD1; j_gene: TRBJ2-1; abundance: -; CDR3nt: TGTGCCAGCAGTTACCATGACTCGGGGACAGGCAAGCAGTTCTTC; CDR3aa: CASSYHDSGTGKQFF
len: 15; v_gene: TRBV7-9; d_gene: TRBD1; j_gene: TRBJ2-1; abundance: few; CDR3nt: TGTGCCAGCAGCTTACGACAGGGGACGATCAATGAGCAGTTCTTC; CDR3aa: CASSLRQGTINEQFF
len: 15; v_gene: TRBV6-2/TRBV6-3; d_gene: -; j_gene: TRBJ2-7; abundance: -; CDR3nt: TGTGCCAGCAGTCCAGACAGCCCTAGCTCCTACGAGCAGTACTTC; CDR3aa: CASSPDSPSSYEQYF
len: 16; v_gene: TRBV7-2; d_gene: TRBD2; j_gene: TRBJ2-1; abundance: -; CDR3nt: TGTGCCAGCAGCTTATGGGGCGGGAGAACCCACAATGAGCAGTTCTTC; CDR3aa: CASSLWGGRTHNEQFF
len: 15; v_gene: TRBV24-1; d_gene: TRBD1; j_gene: TRBJ1-4; abundance: -; CDR3nt: TGTGCCACCAGTGCCCCGGACAGGGTGGGTGAAAAACTGTTTTTT; CDR3aa: CATSAPDRVGEKLFF
len: 17; v_gene: TRBV20-1; d_gene: -; j_gene: TRBJ2-3; abundance: -; CDR3nt: TGCAGTGCTAGAGATGTACGGGGGCGACTTTCCACAGATACGCAGTATTTT; CDR3aa: CSARDVRGRLSTDTQYF
len: 14; v_gene: TRBV7-2; d_gene: -; j_gene: TRBJ1-1; abundance: -; CDR3nt: TGTGCCAGCAGCTTAGCTTTGGGGAACACTGAAGCTTTCTTT; CDR3aa: CASSLALGNTEAFF
len: 15; v_gene: TRBV7-2; d_gene: TRBD2; j_gene: TRBJ2-3; abundance: -; CDR3nt: TGTGCCAGCAGCTGGACTAGCGGGGGGGCGGGTACGCAGTATTTT; CDR3aa: CASSWTSGGAGTQYF
len: 16; v_gene: TRBV20-1; d_gene: TRBD1; j_gene: TRBJ1-1; abundance: -; CDR3nt: TGCAGTGCTTACCCTCACAGGGGGGACATGAACACTGAAGCTTTCTTT; CDR3aa: CSAYPHRGDMNTEAFF
len: 15; v_gene: TRBV20-1; d_gene: -; j_gene: TRBJ2-1; abundance: few; CDR3nt: TGCAGTGCTAGGCCGACGGACAGCCCCTACAATGAGCAGTTCTTC; CDR3aa: CSARPTDSPYNEQFF
len: 18; v_gene: TRBV20-1; d_gene: TRBD2; j_gene: TRBJ2-3; abundance: -; CDR3nt: TGCAGTGCTAGAGATGGAGCCAGAAAGCGGGGGTTCACAGATACGCAGTATTTT; CDR3aa: CSARDGARKRGFTDTQYF
len: 14; v_gene: TRBV20-1; d_gene: TRBD1; j_gene: TRBJ2-4; abundance: -; CDR3nt: TGCAGTGCTAGAGAACCGGGACAGGAGTGGGAGCAGTACTTC; CDR3aa: CSAREPGQEWEQYF
len: 14; v_gene: TRBV5-5; d_gene: -; j_gene: TRBJ1-1; abundance: few; CDR3nt: TGTGCCAGCAGCTCTAGGCAGTCAAACACTGAAGCTTTCTTT; CDR3aa: CASSSRQSNTEAFF
len: 14; v_gene: TRBV7-2; d_gene: TRBD1; j_gene: TRBJ1-2; abundance: -; CDR3nt: TGTGCCAGCAGTGACAGGGGGCTTATTAGCGGCTACACCTTC; CDR3aa: CASSDRGLISGYTF
len: 16; v_gene: TRBV9; d_gene: -; j_gene: TRBJ2-5; abundance: -; CDR3nt: TGTGCCAGCAGCTTGAGACCGGTAACCCTCAGGGAGACCCAGTACTTC; CDR3aa: CASSLRPVTLRETQYF
len: 14; v_gene: TRBV20-1; d_gene: TRBD1; j_gene: TRBJ2-3; abundance: -; CDR3nt: TGCAGTGCTAGAAGGACAGGGGAGACAGATACGCAGTATTTT; CDR3aa: CSARRTGETDTQYF
len: 17; v_gene: TRBV7-9; d_gene: -; j_gene: TRBJ2-5; abundance: -; CDR3nt: TGTGCCAGCAGCTTAGCTATGGGTGGCGTCCTCCAAGAGACCCAGTACTTC; CDR3aa: CASSLAMGGVLQETQYF
len: 13; v_gene: TRBV29-1; d_gene: TRBD1; j_gene: TRBJ1-2; abundance: -; CDR3nt: TGCAGCGTTCCCCACACAGGGGTCCGCGGCTACACCTTC; CDR3aa: CSVPHTGVRGYTF
len: 15; v_gene: TRBV7-2; d_gene: -; j_gene: TRBJ2-5; abundance: -; CDR3nt: TGTGCCAGCAGCTTAGAAACAGGTGGAAGGGAGACCCAGTACTTC; CDR3aa: CASSLETGGRETQYF
len: 16; v_gene: TRBV11-2; d_gene: -; j_gene: TRBJ1-1; abundance: -; CDR3nt: TGTGCCAGCAGCTTAGAGGCCTCTTTTTTGAACACTGAAGCTTTCTTT; CDR3aa: CASSLEASFLNTEAFF
len: 14; v_gene: TRBV5-1; d_gene: -; j_gene: TRBJ2-5; abundance: -; CDR3nt: TGCGCCAGCAGCCTAAGCGGGTTCGGAGAGACCCAGTACTTC; CDR3aa: CASSLSGFGETQYF
len: 13; v_gene: TRBV29-1; d_gene: -; j_gene: TRBJ2-1; abundance: few; CDR3nt: TGCAGCGTGGGCCGGGACCCTCGGAATGAGCAGTTCTTC; CDR3aa: CSVGRDPRNEQFF
len: 14; v_gene: TRBV7-8; d_gene: TRBD1; j_gene: TRBJ1-2; abundance: once; CDR3nt: TGTGCCAGCAGCTTAGAAGGGGGCCTGGGTGGCTACACCTTC; CDR3aa: CASSLEGGLGGYTF
len: 14; v_gene: TRBV12-3/TRBV12-4; d_gene: TRBD1; j_gene: TRBJ2-7; abundance: many; CDR3nt: TGTGCCAGCAGAGGGACAGGGGTAAGCTACGAGCAGTACTTC; CDR3aa: CASRGTGVSYEQYF
len: 13; v_gene: TRBV7-9; d_gene: -; j_gene: TRBJ2-7; abundance: few; CDR3nt: TGTGCCAGCAGCCCCGGGGCTCACTACGAGCAGTACTTC; CDR3aa: CASSPGAHYEQYF
len: 13; v_gene: TRBV5-6; d_gene: -; j_gene: TRBJ1-1; abundance: -; CDR3nt: TGTGCCAGCAGCTTGACAGCGACAACTGAAGCTTTCTTT; CDR3aa: CASSLTATTEAFF
len: 18; v_gene: TRBV28; d_gene: -; j_gene: TRBJ1-2; abundance: many; CDR3nt: TGTGCCAGCAGTTTTCGTCGGACAGCCACAACCATCCACTATGGCTACACCTTC; CDR3aa: CASSFRRTATTIHYGYTF
len: 14; v_gene: TRBV10-3; d_gene: -; j_gene: TRBJ1-2; abundance: -; CDR3nt: TGTGCCATCAGTGGGAGGACAGACTCCTATGGCTACACCTTC; CDR3aa: CAISGRTDSYGYTF
len: 13; v_gene: TRBV12-5; d_gene: TRBD1; j_gene: TRBJ2-5; abundance: -; CDR3nt: TGTGCTAGTGGTCTACAGGGGGGAGAGACCCAGTACTTC; CDR3aa: CASGLQGGETQYF
len: 14; v_gene: TRBV20-1; d_gene: TRBD1; j_gene: TRBJ1-6; abundance: -; CDR3nt: TGCAGTGCTAGGACTTGGGACAGGGTTTCACCCCTCCACTTT; CDR3aa: CSARTWDRVSPLHF
len: 15; v_gene: TRBV12-3/TRBV12-4; d_gene: TRBD2; j_gene: TRBJ2-5; abundance: -; CDR3nt: TGTGCCAGCAGTTTGGGGCGGGGGGGTGGTGAGACCCAGTACTTC; CDR3aa: CASSLGRGGGETQYF
len: 13; v_gene: TRBV10-3; d_gene: TRBD1; j_gene: TRBJ2-5; abundance: -; CDR3nt: TGTGCCATCAGCCAGGGGGACGGGGAGACCCAGTACTTC; CDR3aa: CAISQGDGETQYF
len: 17; v_gene: TRBV4-1; d_gene: TRBD2; j_gene: TRBJ2-3; abundance: -; CDR3nt: TGCGCCAGCAGCCAAGAATCTCTAGCGGGGGACCCAGATACGCAGTATTTT; CDR3aa: CASSQESLAGDPDTQYF